This is a list of T cell receptor beta chains from one sample in a study of T cell responses to AZD1222 COVID-19 vaccine. Sequencing used immunoSEQ multiplex PCR; TCRdb keeps in-frame clones, though not all of them. This sample has more than 150,000 clones, with 88% found just once. The input for sequencing was peripheral blood, taken 28 days after the second AZD1222 dose. These receptors all stem from an adult who received the AZD1222 COVID-19 vaccine. The CDR3 runs from the conserved cysteine through the conserved F or W. D genes are given only for firm matches.

>NA|TRBV19
CASSPASENYEQYF
>TRBD1|TRBV7-2
CASSLPRTGHTQYF
>NA|TRBV30
CAWSKSYEQYF
>TRBD1|TRBV18
CASSPGQGAFSPLHF
>TRBD1|TRBV27
CASSLMEGTGVHEQYF
>TRBD2|TRBV9
CASSGLQGGDNEQFF
>TRBD2|TRBV23-1
CASGNPGLAACEQYF
>NA|TRBV19
CASSIEPRTGHTQYF
>NA|TRBV11-1
CASSRRPQETQYF
>TRBD1|TRBV11-1
CASSTRTGTYNEQFF
>NA|TRBV11-2
CASSLDGGTPILF